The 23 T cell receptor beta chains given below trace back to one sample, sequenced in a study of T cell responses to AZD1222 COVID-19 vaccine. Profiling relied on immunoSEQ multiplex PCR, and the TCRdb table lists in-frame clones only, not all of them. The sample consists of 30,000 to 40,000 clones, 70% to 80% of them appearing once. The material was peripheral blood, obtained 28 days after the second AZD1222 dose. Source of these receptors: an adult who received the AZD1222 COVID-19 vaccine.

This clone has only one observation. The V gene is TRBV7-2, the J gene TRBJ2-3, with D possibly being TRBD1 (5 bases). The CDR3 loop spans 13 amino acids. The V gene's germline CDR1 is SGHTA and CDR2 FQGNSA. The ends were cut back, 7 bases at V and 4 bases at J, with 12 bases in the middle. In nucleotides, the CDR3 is TGTGCCAGCACCCTGCCAGGGTCAGATACGCAGTATTTT. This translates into CASTLPGSDTQYF.

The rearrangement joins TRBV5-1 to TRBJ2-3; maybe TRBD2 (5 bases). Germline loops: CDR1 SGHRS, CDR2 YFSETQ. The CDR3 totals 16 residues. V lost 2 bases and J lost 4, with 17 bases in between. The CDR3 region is CASSFSGSWTADTQYF. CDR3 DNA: TGCGCCAGCAGCTTTTCAGGTTCTTGGACTGCAGATACGCAGTATTTT.

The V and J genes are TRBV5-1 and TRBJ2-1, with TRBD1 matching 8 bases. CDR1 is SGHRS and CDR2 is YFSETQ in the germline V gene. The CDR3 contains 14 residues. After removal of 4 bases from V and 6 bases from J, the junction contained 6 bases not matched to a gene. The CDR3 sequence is CASSRGQVGNEQFF. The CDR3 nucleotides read TGCGCCAGCAGCCGGGGACAGGTAGGCAATGAGCAGTTCTTC.

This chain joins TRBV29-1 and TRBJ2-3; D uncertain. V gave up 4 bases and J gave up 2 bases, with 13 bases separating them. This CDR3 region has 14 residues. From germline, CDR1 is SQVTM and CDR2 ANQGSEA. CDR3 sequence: CSVVLVPPTDTQYF. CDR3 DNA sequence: TGCAGCGTTGTGCTGGTTCCCCCCACAGATACGCAGTATTTT.

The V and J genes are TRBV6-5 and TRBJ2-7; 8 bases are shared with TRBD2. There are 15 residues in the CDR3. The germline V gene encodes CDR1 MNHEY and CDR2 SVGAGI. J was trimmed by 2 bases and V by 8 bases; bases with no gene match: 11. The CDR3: CASHAAGGAAYEQYF. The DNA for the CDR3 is TGTGCCAGCCACGCCGCCGGGGGGGCGGCCTACGAGCAGTACTTC.

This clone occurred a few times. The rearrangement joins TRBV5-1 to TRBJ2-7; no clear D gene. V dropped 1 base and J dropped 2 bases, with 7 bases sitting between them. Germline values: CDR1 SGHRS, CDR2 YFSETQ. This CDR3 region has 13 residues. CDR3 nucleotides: TGCGCCAGCAGCTTGCCGGTTCCCTACGAGCAGTACTTC. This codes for CASSLPVPYEQYF.

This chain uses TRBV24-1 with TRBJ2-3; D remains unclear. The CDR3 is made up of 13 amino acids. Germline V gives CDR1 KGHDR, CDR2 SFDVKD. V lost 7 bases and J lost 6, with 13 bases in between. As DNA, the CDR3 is TGTGCCACCAGCATTGATGCAGTGGATACGCAGTATTTT. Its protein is CATSIDAVDTQYF.

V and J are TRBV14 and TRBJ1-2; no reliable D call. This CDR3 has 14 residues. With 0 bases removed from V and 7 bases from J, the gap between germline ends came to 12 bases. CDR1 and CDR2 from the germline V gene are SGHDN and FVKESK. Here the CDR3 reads CASSQDQLLSGYTF. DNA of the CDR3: TGTGCCAGCAGCCAAGATCAATTGCTCAGTGGCTACACCTTC.

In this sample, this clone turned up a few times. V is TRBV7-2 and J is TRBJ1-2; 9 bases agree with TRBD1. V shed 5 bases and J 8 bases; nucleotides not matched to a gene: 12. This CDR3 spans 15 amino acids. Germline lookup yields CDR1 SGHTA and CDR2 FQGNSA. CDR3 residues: CASSTNPQGAGGYTF. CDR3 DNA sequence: TGTGCCAGCAGCACGAACCCACAGGGGGCGGGCGGCTACACCTTC.

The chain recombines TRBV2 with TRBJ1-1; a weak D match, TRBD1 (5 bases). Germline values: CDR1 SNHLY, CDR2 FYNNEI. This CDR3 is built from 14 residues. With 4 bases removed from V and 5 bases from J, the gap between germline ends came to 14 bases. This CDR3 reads CASSVSGLLTEAFF. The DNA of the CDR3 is TGTGCCAGCAGTGTTTCAGGGTTGTTAACTGAAGCTTTCTTT.

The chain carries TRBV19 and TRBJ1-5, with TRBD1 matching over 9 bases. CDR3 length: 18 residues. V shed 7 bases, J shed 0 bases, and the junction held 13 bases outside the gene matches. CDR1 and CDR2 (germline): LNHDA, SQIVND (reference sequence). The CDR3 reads CASTNRGQGSGSNQPQHF. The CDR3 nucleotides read TGTGCCAGTACTAACCGGGGACAGGGAAGTGGTAGCAATCAGCCCCAGCATTTT.

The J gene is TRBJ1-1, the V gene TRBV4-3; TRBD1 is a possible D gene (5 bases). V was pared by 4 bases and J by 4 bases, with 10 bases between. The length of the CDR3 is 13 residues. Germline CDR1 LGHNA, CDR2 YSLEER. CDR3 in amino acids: CASSPYGGTEAFF. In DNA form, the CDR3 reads TGCGCCAGCAGCCCTTACGGGGGCACTGAAGCTTTCTTT.

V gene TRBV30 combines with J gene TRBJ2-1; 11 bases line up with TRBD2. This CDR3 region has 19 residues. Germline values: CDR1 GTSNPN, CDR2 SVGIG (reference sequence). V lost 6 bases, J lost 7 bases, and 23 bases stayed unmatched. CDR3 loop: CACEGKRGRLAGPPNEQFF. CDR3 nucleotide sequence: TGTGCCTGTGAAGGGAAACGGGGGCGACTAGCGGGACCGCCGAATGAGCAGTTCTTC.

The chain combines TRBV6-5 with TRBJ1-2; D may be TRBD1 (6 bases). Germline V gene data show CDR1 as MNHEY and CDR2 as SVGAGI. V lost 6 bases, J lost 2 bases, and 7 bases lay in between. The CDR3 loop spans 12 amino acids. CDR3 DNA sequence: TGTGCCAGCAGACAGGGCAACTATGGCTACACCTTC. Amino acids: CASRQGNYGYTF.

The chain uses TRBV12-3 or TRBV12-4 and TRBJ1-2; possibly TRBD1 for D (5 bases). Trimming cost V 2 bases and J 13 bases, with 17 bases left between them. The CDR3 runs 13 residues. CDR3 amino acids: CASSLTGPRGPTF. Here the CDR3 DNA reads TGTGCCAGCAGTTTAACCGGGCCACGGGGACCCACCTTC.

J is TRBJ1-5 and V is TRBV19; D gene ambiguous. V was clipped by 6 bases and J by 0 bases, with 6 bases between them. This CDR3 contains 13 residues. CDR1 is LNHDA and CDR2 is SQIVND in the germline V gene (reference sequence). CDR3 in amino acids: CASRRYSNQPQHF. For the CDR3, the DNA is TGTGCCAGTAGGAGGTATAGCAATCAGCCCCAGCATTTT.

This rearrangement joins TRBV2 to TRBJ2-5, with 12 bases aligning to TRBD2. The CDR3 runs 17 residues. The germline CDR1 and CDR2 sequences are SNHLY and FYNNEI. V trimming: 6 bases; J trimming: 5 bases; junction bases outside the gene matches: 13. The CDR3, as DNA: TGTGCCAGCAGGCAGCCCACTAGCGGGGGGATGAAGGAGACCCAGTACTTC. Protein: CASRQPTSGGMKETQYF.

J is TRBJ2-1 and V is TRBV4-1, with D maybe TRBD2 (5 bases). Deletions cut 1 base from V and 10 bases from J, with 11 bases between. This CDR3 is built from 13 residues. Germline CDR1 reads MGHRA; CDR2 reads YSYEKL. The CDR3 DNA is TGCGCCAGCAGCCAAGTCGGACTGACCGAGCAGTTCTTC. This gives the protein CASSQVGLTEQFF.

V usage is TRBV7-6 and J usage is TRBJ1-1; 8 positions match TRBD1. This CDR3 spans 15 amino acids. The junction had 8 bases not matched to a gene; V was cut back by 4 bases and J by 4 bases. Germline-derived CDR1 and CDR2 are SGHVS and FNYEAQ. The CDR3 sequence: CASSSRPGQGTEAFF. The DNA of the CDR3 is TGTGCCAGCAGCTCAAGGCCCGGACAGGGCACTGAAGCTTTCTTT.

For the CDR3, the DNA is TGTGCCAGCGCCCGGTGGGGGCGCACTGAAGCTTTCTTT. Residues: CASARWGRTEAFF. The chain uses TRBV27 and TRBJ1-1; TRBD1 is a possible D gene (6 bases). Germline CDR1 MNHEY, CDR2 SMNVEV (reference sequence). V was cut by 8 bases and J by 4 bases, with 14 bases left in between. This CDR3 comprises 13 residues.

The CDR3 DNA is TGTGCCAGCACCCCGCAGTTGCGGGAGTTAGTTGAGCAGTTCTTC. Its translation is CASTPQLRELVEQFF. The chain is built from TRBV2 and TRBJ2-1; 7 bases are shared with TRBD2. CDR1 and CDR2 (germline): SNHLY, FYNNEI. Germline trimming cut 7 bases from V and 9 bases from J; bases unmatched to any gene: 15. The CDR3 has 15 residues.

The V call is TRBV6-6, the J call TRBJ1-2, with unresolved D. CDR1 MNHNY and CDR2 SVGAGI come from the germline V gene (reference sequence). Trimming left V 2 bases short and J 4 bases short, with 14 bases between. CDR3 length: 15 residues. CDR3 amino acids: CASSYPLGVIYGYTF. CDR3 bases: TGTGCCAGCAGTTACCCCCTGGGAGTTATCTATGGCTACACCTTC.

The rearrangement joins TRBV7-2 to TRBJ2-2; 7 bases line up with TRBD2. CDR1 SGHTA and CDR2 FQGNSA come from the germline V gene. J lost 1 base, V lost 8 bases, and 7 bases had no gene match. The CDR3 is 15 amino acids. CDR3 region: CASPEGRVNTGELFF. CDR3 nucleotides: TGTGCCAGCCCCGAGGGGAGGGTGAACACCGGGGAGCTGTTTTTT.